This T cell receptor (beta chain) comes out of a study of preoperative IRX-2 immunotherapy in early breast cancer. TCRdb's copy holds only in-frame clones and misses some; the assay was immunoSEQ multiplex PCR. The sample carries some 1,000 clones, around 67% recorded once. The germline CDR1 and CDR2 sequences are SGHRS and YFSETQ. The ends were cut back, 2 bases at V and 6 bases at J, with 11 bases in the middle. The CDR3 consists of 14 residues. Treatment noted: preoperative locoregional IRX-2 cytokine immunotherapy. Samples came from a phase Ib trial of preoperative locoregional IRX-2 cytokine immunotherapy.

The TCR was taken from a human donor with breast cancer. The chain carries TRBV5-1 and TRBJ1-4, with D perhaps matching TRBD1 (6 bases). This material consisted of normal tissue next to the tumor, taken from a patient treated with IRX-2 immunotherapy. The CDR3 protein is CASSLQGSDEKLFF. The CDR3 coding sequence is TGCGCCAGCAGCTTACAGGGTTCGGATGAAAAACTGTTTTTT.